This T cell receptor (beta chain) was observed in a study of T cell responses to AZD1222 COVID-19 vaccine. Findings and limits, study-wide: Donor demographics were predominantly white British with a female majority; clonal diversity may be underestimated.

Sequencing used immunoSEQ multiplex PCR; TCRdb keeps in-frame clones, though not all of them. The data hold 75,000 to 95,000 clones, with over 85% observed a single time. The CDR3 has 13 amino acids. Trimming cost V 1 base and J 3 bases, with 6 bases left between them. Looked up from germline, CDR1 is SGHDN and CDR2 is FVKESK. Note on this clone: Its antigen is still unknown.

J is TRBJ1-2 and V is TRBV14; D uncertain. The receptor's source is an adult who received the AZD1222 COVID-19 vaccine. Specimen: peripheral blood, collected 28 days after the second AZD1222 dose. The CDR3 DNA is TGTGCCAGCAGCCAAGGGATTTACTATGGCTACACCTTC. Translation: CASSQGIYYGYTF.